One and the same sample provided the 11 T cell receptor beta chains below, sequenced in a study of T cells after yellow fever vaccination. TCRdb independently ran MiXCR on the 5' RACE reads; one entry per CDR3 protein. The sample records approximately 580,000 distinct CDR3 sequences, 17% being singletons. The sample here was PBMCs, taken less than 6 days after the first yellow fever vaccination. These receptors came from a man aged 18-30 years who received the YFV17D yellow fever vaccine.

V is TRBV4-1 and J is TRBJ2-3, with D possibly being TRBD1 (6 bases). CDR1 is MGHRA, CDR2 YSYEKL, per germline. The V end lost 3 bases, the J end lost 4 bases, and 20 bases lay between the germline ends. The CDR3 has 17 residues. The CDR3 here is CASSHQTGTKYPDTQYF. DNA of the CDR3: TGCGCCAGCAGCCACCAAACCGGGACAAAGTACCCAGATACGCAGTATTTT.

This clonotype was recorded at least ten times. V gene TRBV20-1 combines with J gene TRBJ2-5; D is unclear. Germline CDR1 is DFQATT and CDR2 is SNEGSKA (reference sequence). The V end lost 2 bases, the J end lost 2 bases, and 12 bases lay between the germline ends. The CDR3 sequence is 14 residues long. DNA of the CDR3: TGCAGTGCTAGAATATCCCTTGGGCAAGAGACCCAGTACTTC. As protein: CSARISLGQETQYF.

The chain joins TRBV6-5 to TRBJ2-5, with TRBD1 as a possible D gene (6 bases). V lost 0 bases to trimming and J lost 5 bases, with 10 bases between them. This CDR3 is 14 amino acids long. Germline CDR1 is MNHEY and CDR2 is SVGAGI. The CDR3 protein is CASSYSTGRETQYF. DNA of the CDR3: TGTGCCAGCAGTTACTCGACAGGAAGGGAGACCCAGTACTTC.

This rearrangement joins TRBV29-1 to TRBJ2-5; a possible D gene is TRBD2 (6 bases). The length of the CDR3 is 13 residues. The germline V and J ends were trimmed by 3 bases and 5 bases, with 13 bases remaining between them. Germline V gives CDR1 SQVTM, CDR2 ANQGSEA. The CDR3 protein is CSVDGGVEETQYF. CDR3 coding DNA: TGCAGCGTTGATGGAGGGGTGGAGGAGACCCAGTACTTC.

The V and J genes are TRBV4-3 and TRBJ1-4, with 7 bases that match TRBD1. Trimming cost V 0 bases and J 8 bases; bases outside gene matches: 6. The CDR3 totals 15 residues. Per the germline V gene, CDR1 is LGHNA and CDR2 is YSLEER. In DNA form, the CDR3 reads TGCGCCAGCAGCCAAGACGGAGGGGGCAGCGAAAAACTGTTTTTT. This translates into CASSQDGGGSEKLFF.

This clonotype has a handful of counts. The V call is TRBV4-3, the J call TRBJ1-2; no reliable D call. V was clipped by 4 bases and J by 5 bases, with 11 bases between them. Germline CDR1 and CDR2: LGHNA and YSLEER. There are 13 residues in the CDR3. The CDR3 DNA sequence: TGCGCCAGCAGCCCCCACAACGGGTATGGCTACACCTTC. Its protein is CASSPHNGYGYTF.

A few counts support this clonotype. V gene TRBV5-1 combines with J gene TRBJ2-1; D possibly uses TRBD1 or TRBD2 (5 bases each). Trimming removed 4 bases at V and 0 bases at J, with 14 bases between. Germline values: CDR1 SGHRS, CDR2 YFSETQ. CDR3 length equals 16 residues. CDR3 region: CASSTATGRSYNEQFF. CDR3 DNA sequence: TGCGCCAGCAGCACCGCCACGGGGCGCTCCTACAATGAGCAGTTCTTC.

This clonotype was seen repeatedly, ten times or more. The V call is TRBV7-2, the J call TRBJ2-1; 8 bases agree with TRBD2. V gave up 3 bases and J gave up 7 bases; unmatched junction bases: 5. This CDR3 has 14 residues. Germline loops: CDR1 SGHTA, CDR2 FQGNSA. This chain's CDR3 is CASSFWAGGNEQFF. CDR3 in DNA: TGTGCCAGCAGCTTTTGGGCGGGGGGAAATGAGCAGTTCTTC. Full variable domain (remainder filled in from reference TRBV7-2 and TRBJ2-1): GAGVSQSPSNKVTEKGKDVELRCDPISGHTALYWYRQSLGQGLEFLIYFQGNSAPDKSGLPSDRFSAERTGGSVSTLTIQRTQQEDSAVYLCASSFWAGGNEQFFGPGTRLTVL.

This clonotype appeared a few times. V usage is TRBV7-9 and J usage is TRBJ2-7; D is unclear. V gave up 2 bases and J gave up 3 bases, with 8 bases separating them. CDR3 length: 13 amino acids. The germline V gene encodes CDR1 SEHNR and CDR2 FQNEAQ (reference sequence). The CDR3 sequence: CASSLSLGYEQYF. CDR3 DNA sequence: TGTGCCAGCAGCTTATCATTGGGCTACGAGCAGTACTTC.

The chain joins TRBV29-1 to TRBJ1-2; no clear D gene. The germline V and J ends were trimmed by 4 bases and 8 bases, with 20 bases remaining between them. Germline values: CDR1 SQVTM, CDR2 ANQGSEA. This CDR3 has 14 amino acids. CDR3 bases: TGCAGCGTTGCGGCCGGAAAGGCTGTCGGGGGCTACACCTTC. This sequence encodes CSVAAGKAVGGYTF.

This chain connects TRBV18 to TRBJ1-2, with 9 positions matching TRBD1. V shed 2 bases, J shed 8 bases, and the junction held 6 bases outside the gene matches. The CDR3 sequence is 14 residues long. Looked up from germline, CDR1 is KGHSH and CDR2 is LQKENI. CDR3 nucleotides: TGTGCCAGCTCACCAACGACAGGGGGAGAAGGCTACACCTTC. Protein sequence: CASSPTTGGEGYTF.